These 19 T cell receptor beta chains were sequenced from one sample in a study of shared clonotypes between healthy human individuals. CD8 cells regarded as naive lacked CD45RO, were positively chosen for CCR7, and omitted terminally differentiated effector memory CD45RA+ cells. Profiling relied on immunoSEQ multiplex PCR, and the TCRdb table lists in-frame clones only, not all of them. The top ten clones hold approximately 1% of a sample with 1.5 million to 2.5 million clones, about 95% of them seen once. The sequenced sample was naive CD8+ T cells sorted from blood. All receptors come from a man between 18 and 29 years old in good health.

The V call is TRBV2, the J call TRBJ1-3, with 7 positions matching TRBD1. Trimming cost V 3 bases and J 4 bases; bases outside gene matches: 12. Germline loops: CDR1 SNHLY, CDR2 FYNNEI. CDR3 size: 17 residues. The CDR3 loop is CASSDSRQGATGNTIYF. The CDR3 DNA reads as TGTGCCAGCAGTGATAGTCGACAGGGAGCTACAGGAAACACCATATATTTT.

As regards this clone: Other DNA sequences in this sample translate to the same CDR3. This chain joins TRBV4-1 and TRBJ2-7, with D hard to call. In germline, CDR1 is MGHRA, CDR2 YSYEKL. CDR3 size: 13 residues. Trimming left V 1 base short and J 2 bases short, with 6 bases between. CDR3 sequence: CASSQGQAYEQYF. The CDR3 bases are TGCGCCAGCAGCCAAGGCCAGGCCTACGAGCAGTACTTC.

This chain connects TRBV9 to TRBJ1-3; D not resolved. Per the germline V gene, CDR1 is SGDLS and CDR2 is YYNGEE. The germline V and J ends were trimmed by 3 bases and 0 bases, with 10 bases remaining between them. The CDR3 totals 15 residues. CDR3 loop: CASSAFESSGNTIYF. CDR3 coding DNA: TGTGCCAGCAGCGCCTTCGAGTCCTCTGGAAACACCATATATTTT.

CDR3 region: CASSSRGLADSYNEQFF. CDR3 coding DNA: TGTGCCAGCAGCTCACGAGGACTAGCGGATTCCTACAATGAGCAGTTCTTC. The chain is built from TRBV9 and TRBJ2-1, with 10 bases fitting TRBD2. The germline gives CDR1 SGDLS, CDR2 YYNGEE. The CDR3 sequence is 17 residues long. J was trimmed by 1 base and V by 4 bases; bases with no gene match: 8.

The rearrangement joins TRBV25-1 to TRBJ2-7; 7 bases match TRBD2. Germline CDR1 reads MGHDK; CDR2 reads SYGVNS. The CDR3 is made up of 14 amino acids. Trimming cost V 5 bases and J 0 bases; bases outside gene matches: 4. The CDR3, as DNA: TGTGCCAGCAGTTCCAGCGGGGCCTCCTACGAGCAGTACTTC. Protein product: CASSSSGASYEQYF.

This sequence joins TRBV9 and TRBJ2-5, with 14 positions matching TRBD2. Trimming at V came to 3 bases and at J to 5 bases, leaving 6 bases not matched to a gene. This CDR3 comprises 16 residues. CDR1 SGDLS and CDR2 YYNGEE come from the germline V gene. The CDR3 region is CASSAGTSGGRETQYF. CDR3 bases: TGTGCCAGCAGCGCAGGGACTAGCGGGGGTAGGGAGACCCAGTACTTC.

This rearrangement joins TRBV5-1 to TRBJ2-7; TRBD1 agrees at 9 bases. V dropped 3 bases and J dropped 6; count of bases not matched to a gene: 7. The CDR3 covers 14 residues. CDR1 and CDR2 from the germline V gene are SGHRS and YFSETQ. CDR3 in DNA: TGCGCCAGCAGCTACCGGGACAGGGCGATCGAGCAGTACTTC. It specifies CASSYRDRAIEQYF.

V is TRBV30 and J is TRBJ1-1; D gene uncertain. Germline CDR1 GTSNPN, CDR2 SVGIG (reference sequence). This CDR3 has 12 amino acids. V was trimmed by 0 bases and J by 3 bases, leaving 5 bases between them. The CDR3, as DNA: TGTGCCTGGAGTGTACAACACACTGAAGCTTTCTTT. It codes for CAWSVQHTEAFF.

The rearrangement joins TRBV2 to TRBJ1-1; D is possibly TRBD1 (6 bases). The germline V and J ends were trimmed by 2 bases and 7 bases, with 11 bases remaining between them. Germline loops: CDR1 SNHLY, CDR2 FYNNEI. This CDR3 is 13 amino acids long. The CDR3 here is CASSEPGGLEAFF. The CDR3 bases are TGTGCCAGCAGTGAACCCGGGGGCCTTGAAGCTTTCTTT.

This chain connects TRBV9 to TRBJ2-5; 7 nucleotides align to TRBD2. The CDR3 has 15 amino acids. V shed 0 bases, J shed 1 base, and the junction held 3 bases outside the gene matches. Germline CDR1 and CDR2: SGDLS and YYNGEE. CDR3 protein: CASSVGDYAQETQYF. The CDR3, as DNA: TGTGCCAGCAGCGTAGGGGACTACGCCCAAGAGACCCAGTACTTC. Together with reference TRBV9 and TRBJ2-5, the CDR3 gives the full variable domain: DSGVTQTPKHLITATGQRVTLRCSPRSGDLSVYWYQQSLDQGLQFLIQYYNGEERAKGNILERFSAQQFPDLHSELNLSSLELGDSALYFCASSVGDYAQETQYFGPGTRLLVL.

This chain uses TRBV5-6 with TRBJ2-7, with D possibly being TRBD2 (7 bases). Germline V gene data show CDR1 as SGHDT and CDR2 as YYEEEE. The CDR3 covers 18 residues. V lost 1 base and J lost 3, with 23 bases in between. Here the CDR3 DNA reads TGTGCCAGCAGCTTGTTGATGACTTGGGGGGGCAAGTACTACGAGCAGTACTTC. It encodes CASSLLMTWGGKYYEQYF. The full variable domain, completed using reference TRBV5-6 and TRBJ2-7, is DAGVTQSPTHLIKTRGQQVTLRCSPKSGHDTVSWYQQALGQGPQFIFQYYEEEERQRGNFPDRFSGHQFPNYSSELNVNALLLGDSALYLCASSLLMTWGGKYYEQYFGPGTRLTVT.

The chain joins TRBV30 to TRBJ2-7; maybe TRBD1 (5 bases). This CDR3 spans 14 amino acids. The V end was cut by 2 bases, the J end by 6 bases, with 17 bases between. Germline-derived CDR1 and CDR2 are GTSNPN and SVGIG (reference sequence). The CDR3 sequence is CAWSLLGLNGEQYF. The CDR3 DNA reads TGTGCCTGGAGTTTATTGGGGCTGAACGGCGAGCAGTACTTC. The full variable domain, completed using reference TRBV30 and TRBJ2-7, is SQTIHQWPATLVQPVGSPLSLECTVEGTSNPNLYWYRQAAGRGLQLLFYSVGIGQISSEVPQNLSASRPQDRQFILSSKKLLLSDSGFYLCAWSLLGLNGEQYFGPGTRLTVT.

V and J are TRBV6-1 and TRBJ1-2; D not certain. Deletions cut 2 bases from V and 4 bases from J, with 20 bases between. Germline loops: CDR1 MNHNS, CDR2 SASEGT. There are 17 residues in the CDR3. CDR3 sequence reads: CASSESFIPEDVYGYTF. The CDR3 nucleotides are TGTGCCAGCAGTGAATCATTTATTCCAGAGGACGTCTATGGCTACACCTTC.

This clone is a singleton in its sample. The same CDR3 arises from other DNA sequences in this sample as well. The chain couples TRBV4-1 to TRBJ2-1, with 7 nucleotides matching TRBD2. V lost 1 base to trimming and J lost 1 base; unmatched junction nucleotides: 1. Per the germline V gene, CDR1 is MGHRA and CDR2 is YSYEKL. The CDR3 loop spans 15 amino acids. CDR3: CASSQAGGSYNEQFF. In nucleotides, the CDR3 is TGCGCCAGCAGCCAAGCCGGGGGGTCCTACAATGAGCAGTTCTTC.

The V and J genes are TRBV11-2 and TRBJ2-7; D unclear. The CDR3 length is 14 residues. V was trimmed by 5 bases and J by 3 bases, leaving 14 bases between them. The germline V gene encodes CDR1 SGHAT and CDR2 FQNNGV. The CDR3 bases are TGTGCCAGCAGCCCACTTAAGTCGTTCTACGAGCAGTACTTC. Its translation: CASSPLKSFYEQYF.

V and J are TRBV27 and TRBJ1-1, with 7 bases matching TRBD1. The germline V gene has CDR1 MNHEY and CDR2 SMNVEV (reference sequence). The CDR3 runs 15 residues. V lost 5 bases and J lost 2; bases outside the gene matches: 8. The CDR3 loop reads CASSARQGINTEAFF. CDR3 coding DNA: TGTGCCAGCAGTGCAAGACAGGGTATCAACACTGAAGCTTTCTTT.

This chain joins TRBV13 and TRBJ2-3; no clear D gene. The CDR3 covers 12 residues. Germline V gene sequence: CDR1 PRHDT, CDR2 FYEKMQ (reference sequence). The V end lost 5 bases, the J end lost 6 bases, and 9 bases lay between the germline ends. The CDR3 sequence: CASSRMADTQYF. CDR3 sequence (DNA): TGTGCCAGCAGCCGAATGGCGGATACGCAGTATTTT.

The chain has TRBV2 and TRBJ1-4; no clear D. Trimming took 5 bases from V and 0 from J, leaving 7 bases between them. The CDR3 is 14 amino acids. Germline V lookup: CDR1 SNHLY, CDR2 FYNNEI. The CDR3 loop reads CASSYTSTNEKLFF. The CDR3 bases are TGTGCCAGCAGTTACACCTCAACTAATGAAAAACTGTTTTTT.

The table lists this clone with a count of one. Other nucleotide sequences in the sample specify the same CDR3. V is TRBV9 and J is TRBJ2-3, with no clear D. The CDR3 length is 14 residues. In germline, CDR1 is SGDLS, CDR2 YYNGEE. Trimming left V 4 bases short and J 6 bases short, with 15 bases between. The CDR3, as DNA: TGTGCCAGCAGCCCCGGTCTGGGGTTGGATACGCAGTATTTT. Residues: CASSPGLGLDTQYF.